Listed here are 3 T cell receptor beta chains from one sample, sequenced in a study of T cells after yellow fever vaccination. TCRdb called the 5' RACE reads again in MiXCR, with one record for every CDR3 protein. The table records 150,000 or so distinct CDR3 sequences, around 9.3% of them present only once. Source: CD8+ T cells sorted from PBMCs, taken 45 days after the yellow fever booster vaccination. These receptor sequences come from a man between 18 and 29 years old who received the YFV17D yellow fever vaccine.

CDR3 DNA: TGTGCCACCAGCAGATTAGCGGGGGGCACCTACAATGAGCAGTTCTTC. Protein: CATSRLAGGTYNEQFF. V is TRBV15 and J is TRBJ2-1, with 10 bases aligning to TRBD2. The CDR3 has 16 residues. Germline V gene sequence: CDR1 LNHNV, CDR2 YYDKDF (reference sequence). V trimming: 2 bases; J trimming: 2 bases; junction bases outside the gene matches: 3. Supplemented by reference TRBV15 and TRBJ2-1, the full variable domain reads DAMVIQNPRYQVTQFGKPVTLSCSQTLNHNVMYWYQQKSSQAPKLLFHYYDKDFNNEADTPDNFQSRRPNTSFCFLDIRSPGLGDTAMYLCATSRLAGGTYNEQFFGPGTRLTVL.

At least ten counts were recorded for this clonotype. The rearrangement links TRBV4-1 to TRBJ1-1; 8 bases are shared with TRBD1. V was clipped by 3 bases and J by 4 bases; unmatched bases: 10. The germline V gene encodes CDR1 MGHRA and CDR2 YSYEKL. This CDR3 is built from 16 residues. The CDR3 is CASSHITGQGGTEAFF. The CDR3 coding sequence is TGCGCCAGCAGCCACATAACTGGACAGGGCGGCACTGAAGCTTTCTTT.

This clonotype occurred once. The genes are TRBV12-5 and TRBJ2-1; perhaps TRBD1 as D (5 bases). The CDR3 contains 15 residues. V dropped 6 bases and J dropped 2 bases, with 14 bases sitting between them. Per the germline V gene, CDR1 is LGHNT and CDR2 is FRNRAP. In DNA form, the CDR3 reads TGTGCTAGTGGCACCTCCCGACAGACCTACAATGAGCAGTTCTTC. This gives the protein CASGTSRQTYNEQFF.